A selection of T cell receptor beta chains follows, all from one sample in a study of blood T cell repertoires in COVID-19. The table came from immunoSEQ multiplex PCR; TCRdb's copy has only in-frame clones and leaves some out. The table records 140,000 to 150,000 clones, around 80% of them present only once. Material for sequencing was peripheral blood. The source of these receptors is a woman aged 60 to 75 with acute or convalescent COVID-19. Each CDR3 is given with its conserved first and last residue. D genes are given only for firm matches. The size entry is marked missing in some rows and otherwise reads once, few, many or a size class.

clone size	D gene	V gene	J gene	CDR3 DNA	CDR3 protein
NA	NA	TRBV7-8	TRBJ2-7	NA	CASSFGTGTYEQHF
once	NA	TRBV7-9	TRBJ2-6	TGTGCCAGCAGGTCCGGGACTCCGTCGTCTGGGGCCAACGTCCTGACTTTC	CASRSGTPSSGANVLTF
NA	NA	TRBV27	TRBJ1-2	TGTGCCAGCAGAACACAGGGAGCTCGGGGCTACACCTTC	CASRTQGARGYTF
NA	TRBD2	TRBV3-1/TRBV3-2	TRBJ2-1	TGTGCCAGCAGCCAAGTAATTCCCTCCGGCGGGAGGCGACCCTCGGGTGAGCAGTTCTTC	CASSQVIPSGGRRPSGEQFF
NA	TRBD2	TRBV28	TRBJ2-1	TGTGCCAGCAGTTTTGTGCTAGCGGGAGTGAATGAGCAGTTCTTC	CASSFVLAGVNEQFF
NA	TRBD2	TRBV28	TRBJ2-3	TGTGCCAGCAGCGAAAGGACTAGCGGGACTGATACGCAGTATTTT	CASSERTSGTDTQYF
NA	TRBD2	TRBV14	TRBJ2-7	TGTGCCAGCAGCCAGGCTAGCGGAACCTACGAGCAGTACTTC	CASSQASGTYEQYF
NA	TRBD1	TRBV30	TRBJ2-7	TGTGCCTGGAGAGGGACAGGGTGGGCGGGCGAGCAGTACTTC	CAWRGTGWAGEQYF
NA	TRBD1	TRBV12-3/TRBV12-4	TRBJ1-1	TGTGCCAGTTCAGGGGGCGCCCCTGAAGCTTTCTTT	CASSGGAPEAFF
NA	NA	TRBV30	TRBJ2-7	TGTGCCTGGAGCCGGAGCTCCTACGAGCAGTACTTC	CAWSRSSYEQYF
NA	NA	TRBV27	TRBJ2-1	TGTGCCAGCAGCGGTCGCTGGTATTACAATGAGCAGTTCTTC	CASSGRWYYNEQFF
once	TRBD2	TRBV12-3/TRBV12-4	TRBJ2-7	TGTGCCAGCAGCCCGGGACTAGTTCGCGAGCAGTACTTC	CASSPGLVREQYF
NA	NA	TRBV28	TRBJ2-6	TGTGCCAGCAGTGTCACAGGGAGGGCCATTGGTTGGGGTGGGGCCAACGTCCTGACTTTC	CASSVTGRAIGWGGANVLTF
NA	NA	TRBV18	TRBJ1-4	TGTGCCAGCTCACCAAGGGGCGTTGCAACTAATGAAAAACTGTTTTTT	CASSPRGVATNEKLFF
NA	TRBD2	TRBV19	TRBJ2-3	TGTGCCAGTAGTATGACTAGCGGGAGTACAGATACGCAGTATTTT	CASSMTSGSTDTQYF
NA	TRBD2	TRBV5-1	TRBJ2-2	TGCGCCAGCAGCTTGGTCCCTAGCGGGAGCGCGGGGGAGCTGTTTTTT	CASSLVPSGSAGELFF
NA	NA	TRBV3-1/TRBV3-2	TRBJ2-5	TGTGCCAGCAGCCAACAACATTCGGAGACCCAGTACTTC	CASSQQHSETQYF
NA	NA	TRBV2	TRBJ2-1	TGTGCCAGCAGTGAAGCAGGGAGCTACCGCAGGTTCTTC	CASSEAGSYRRFF
few	TRBD1	TRBV11-2	TRBJ1-1	TGTGCCAGCAGCTTGTCGACAGGGGCGACTGAAGCTTTCTTT	CASSLSTGATEAFF
few	NA	TRBV6-5	TRBJ1-4	TGTGCCAGCAGGAGACCTCAGGGGACGGAACTGTTTTTT	CASRRPQGTELFF
few	TRBD2	TRBV2	TRBJ2-7	TGTGCCACTCGACTAGCTTACGAGCAGTACTTC	CATRLAYEQYF
NA	NA	TRBV5-1	TRBJ2-1	TGCGCCAGCAGGTCGTCACAGGGTCCCCCTGAGCAGTTCTTC	CASRSSQGPPEQFF
NA	TRBD2	TRBV19	TRBJ2-7	TGTGCCAGTAGTATTCCTAGCGGGAGATCAGGGGTCTACGAGCAGTACTTC	CASSIPSGRSGVYEQYF
NA	TRBD1	TRBV28	TRBJ2-5	TGTGCCAGCAGTTCTGGGACAGGGGGCTTTGAGACCCAGTACTTC	CASSSGTGGFETQYF